A selection of T cell receptor beta chains follows, all from one sample in a study of cytomegalovirus exposure and HLA in healthy donors. Only in-frame clones appear in the TCRdb table, and some are missing; sequencing was by immunoSEQ multiplex PCR. Of roughly 100,000 clones listed, roughly four fifths are singletons. What was sequenced was PBMCs. All receptors derive from a female donor in good health and CMV-seropositive. Each CDR3 is given with its conserved first and last residue. A D gene is named only where the DNA matches it firmly. The size field is filled for only some rows; it gives once, few, many or a size class.

d_call,j_call,clone_size,v_call,cdr3_nt,cdr3_aa
-,TRBJ1-1,-,TRBV10-3,TGTGCCATCAGGGGAGCCGGGACAATGAACACTGAAGCTTTCTTT,CAIRGAGTMNTEAFF
-,TRBJ1-5,-,TRBV5-1,TGCGCCAGCAGCCCCCGGCCAGGTGTCGATCAGCCCCAGCATTTT,CASSPRPGVDQPQHF
-,TRBJ1-1,-,TRBV10-2,TGCGCCAGCACCCCGACAGGGAACACTGAAGCTTTCTTT,CASTPTGNTEAFF
TRBD2,TRBJ2-5,-,TRBV28,TGTGCCAGCTCGGATGGGACTAGCGGGAGACTCCAAGAGACCCAGTACTTC,CASSDGTSGRLQETQYF
TRBD2,TRBJ2-5,-,TRBV7-2,TGTGCCAGCAGCTTGGGACTAGCGGGGGGGAACCTCCGGGAGACCCAGTACTTC,CASSLGLAGGNLRETQYF
TRBD1,TRBJ1-2,-,TRBV6-5,TGTGCCAGCAGAAGCGGGACAGGGGGCGACTATGGCTACACCTTC,CASRSGTGGDYGYTF
TRBD2,TRBJ2-1,-,TRBV4-2,TGTGCCAGCAGCCATGAGGCTAGCGGGGTATATGAGCAGTTCTTC,CASSHEASGVYEQFF
-,TRBJ1-2,-,TRBV6-6,TGTGCCAGCTCTTGGCGGGAAAACTATGGCTACACCTTC,CASSWRENYGYTF
-,TRBJ1-1,-,TRBV11-2,TGTGCCAGCAGCTTAGGAGCAGGGTTGGGTACTGAAGCTTTCTTT,CASSLGAGLGTEAFF
-,TRBJ1-1,-,TRBV9,TGTGCCAGCAGCGCAGAGGGTGGGGAAGCTTTCTTT,CASSAEGGEAFF
TRBD2,TRBJ2-1,-,TRBV9,TGTGCCAGCAGCACCCGACTAGCGGGGTTCGACAATGAGCAGTTCTTC,CASSTRLAGFDNEQFF
-,TRBJ1-1,-,TRBV29-1,TGCAGCGTCGCTTCCGGGACAGAAGCTTTCTTT,CSVASGTEAFF
-,TRBJ2-7,-,TRBV6-5,TGTGCCAGCAGTTACGGGCAGGGTCCATCCTACGAGCAGTACTTC,CASSYGQGPSYEQYF
TRBD1,TRBJ2-7,-,TRBV5-1,TGCGCCAGCAGCTTGCGACAGGGTACCGAGCAGTACTTC,CASSLRQGTEQYF
-,TRBJ1-1,-,TRBV11-1,TGTGCCAGCAGCTTAGGGGGGGAACTCAGAGAAGCTTTCTTT,CASSLGGELREAFF
TRBD2,TRBJ2-3,-,TRBV19,TGTGCCAGTAGACGAGCGGGGGGGCTGACAGATACGCAGTATTTT,CASRRAGGLTDTQYF
-,TRBJ1-1,-,TRBV15,TGTGCCACCAGCAGAGAACAGTTGAACACTGAAGCTTTCTTT,CATSREQLNTEAFF
-,TRBJ2-2,-,TRBV29-1,TGCAGCGTTGAAGTAACTAGCCCCACCGGGGAGCTGTTTTTT,CSVEVTSPTGELFF
-,TRBJ2-1,few,TRBV6-5,TGTGCCAGCAGTTTCGACAGGTACAATGAGCAGTTCTTC,CASSFDRYNEQFF
TRBD1,TRBJ1-4,few,TRBV30,TGTGCCTGGAGTGCGGGGGACAGCACGAGGGAAAAACTGTTTTTT,CAWSAGDSTREKLFF
-,TRBJ2-2,-,TRBV19,TGTGCCAGTAGTCCTGAACGGGGGTCAGGACTGTTTTTT,CASSPERGSGLFF
TRBD1,TRBJ2-5,-,TRBV27,TGTGCCAGCAGTTCCCGACAGGGTCAAGAGACCCAGTACTTC,CASSSRQGQETQYF
-,TRBJ1-1,-,TRBV5-1,TGCGCCAGCAGCTGGGAGGCAGGGAACACTGAAGCTTTCTTT,CASSWEAGNTEAFF
-,TRBJ1-1,-,TRBV18,TGTGCCAGCTCACCACTCGACAGCTTAGGGGATATGAACACTGAAGCTTTCTTT,CASSPLDSLGDMNTEAFF
TRBD2,TRBJ2-7,-,TRBV7-9,TGTGCCAGCAGCCTTACTGTACCCCGAACTAGCGGGAGAAGTCACGAGCAGTACTTC,CASSLTVPRTSGRSHEQYF
-,TRBJ1-1,-,TRBV5-1,TGCGCCAGCAGCCCCGTAGGGGACACTGAAGCTTTCTTT,CASSPVGDTEAFF
-,TRBJ1-4,-,TRBV7-9,TGTGCCAGCAGCTTAGTGGGGCAGGGTGATGAAAAACTGTTTTTT,CASSLVGQGDEKLFF
TRBD2,TRBJ2-3,-,TRBV7-9,TGTGCCAGCAGCTTTCGACTAGCGGGACTTGGCACAGATACGCAGTATTTT,CASSFRLAGLGTDTQYF
-,TRBJ1-2,-,TRBV15,TGTGCCACCAGCAGGGGCAACTGGGGGGGACAAGACCCACGATCTAACTATGGCTACACCTTC,CATSRGNWGGQDPRSNYGYTF
TRBD2,TRBJ2-2,-,TRBV4-2,TGTGCCAGCAGCCAAGATAGGGATTGGGGACTAGCGGGAGGAGAGGGCACCGGGGAGCTGTTTTTT,CASSQDRDWGLAGGEGTGELFF
TRBD1,TRBJ1-1,-,TRBV11-3,TGTGCCAGCAGCTCGGACAGGGGTGCTGAAGCTTTCTTT,CASSSDRGAEAFF
TRBD2,TRBJ2-7,-,TRBV6-5,TGTGCCAGCAGTTTGACTAGCGGGAGGGGCGAGCAGTACTTC,CASSLTSGRGEQYF
TRBD2,TRBJ2-7,few,TRBV9,TGTGCCAGCAGCGTCGGGACTACCTCCTCCTACGAGCAGTACTTC,CASSVGTTSSYEQYF
-,TRBJ2-7,once,TRBV2,TGTGCCAGCAGTGAACAGGGCTACGAGCAGTACTTC,CASSEQGYEQYF
TRBD1,TRBJ1-4,-,TRBV28,TGTGCCAGCAGTTCACCGGGACAGGGGGGCGAAAAACTGTTTTTT,CASSSPGQGGEKLFF
-,TRBJ2-2,-,TRBV28,TGTGCCAGCGGACAGTTTACCGGGGAGCTGTTTTTT,CASGQFTGELFF
-,TRBJ2-5,-,TRBV7-8,TGTGCCAGCAGCCCGAGGGAGGGGGAAGAGACCCAGTACTTC,CASSPREGEETQYF
TRBD1,TRBJ1-1,-,TRBV19,TGTGCCAGTACCTGGTCGCGGACAGGGGCGAACACTGAAGCTTTCTTT,CASTWSRTGANTEAFF
TRBD1,TRBJ1-1,-,TRBV6-5,TGTGCCAGCAGCAATGGACAGGGGAGCACTGAAGCTTTCTTT,CASSNGQGSTEAFF
-,TRBJ2-1,-,TRBV20-1,TGCAGTGCTAGTAGATCGGGTGAGCAGTTCTTC,CSASRSGEQFF
TRBD2,TRBJ2-5,-,TRBV18,TGTGCCAGCTCACCACGGGTTAGCGGGGGAGAGACCCAGTACTTC,CASSPRVSGGETQYF
-,TRBJ2-1,-,TRBV30,TGTGCCTGGGATGGGGCTAGGGATCTTTACAATGAGCAGTTCTTC,CAWDGARDLYNEQFF
-,TRBJ1-2,once,TRBV6-5,TGTGCCAGCAGTTACACAGGGTACCCAAACTATGGCTACACCTTC,CASSYTGYPNYGYTF
TRBD2,TRBJ2-7,-,TRBV27,TGTGCCAGCAGTTTCAGCGGGGGAAACTACGAGCAGTACTTC,CASSFSGGNYEQYF
-,TRBJ2-1,-,TRBV28,TGTGCCAGCGGGAGGTCTCCAACCTCCTACAATGAGCAGTTCTTC,CASGRSPTSYNEQFF
-,TRBJ1-3,-,TRBV15,TGTGCCACCAGCACCGGGGGTTATGGAAACACCATATATTTT,CATSTGGYGNTIYF
TRBD1,TRBJ1-4,-,TRBV6-1,TGTGCCAGCAGCTACGTTGGGACAGATAATGAAAAACTGTTTTTT,CASSYVGTDNEKLFF
TRBD1,TRBJ1-2,-,TRBV6-5,TGTGCCAGCAGTCGAGGACAGGGTGGCTACACCTTC,CASSRGQGGYTF
-,TRBJ1-2,-,TRBV11-2,TGTGCCAGCAGCATCAGGGGAGGCTACACCTTC,CASSIRGGYTF
TRBD1,TRBJ2-3,-,TRBV29-1,TGCAGCGTTGAAGTTTGGACAGGGGATACGCAGTATTTT,CSVEVWTGDTQYF
TRBD2,TRBJ2-1,-,TRBV10-3,TGTGCCATCAGCGCGGGAGACGAGCAATTCTTC,CAISAGDEQFF
-,TRBJ2-5,-,TRBV5-1,TGCGCCAGCAGCACAGAACAAGAGACCCAGTACTTC,CASSTEQETQYF